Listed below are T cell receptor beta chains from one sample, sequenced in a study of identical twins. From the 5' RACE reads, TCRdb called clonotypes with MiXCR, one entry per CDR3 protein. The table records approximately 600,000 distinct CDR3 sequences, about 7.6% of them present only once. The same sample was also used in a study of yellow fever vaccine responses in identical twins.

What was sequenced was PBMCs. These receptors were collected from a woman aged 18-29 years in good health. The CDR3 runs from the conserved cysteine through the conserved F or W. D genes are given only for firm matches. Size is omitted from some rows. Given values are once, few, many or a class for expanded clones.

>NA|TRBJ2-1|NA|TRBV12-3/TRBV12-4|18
TGTGCCAGCAGTTCCAAATCTTTCGGGGTAGGCTCCTACAATGAGCAGTTCTTC
CASSSKSFGVGSYNEQFF
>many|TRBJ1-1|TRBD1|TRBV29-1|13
TGCAGCGCCAAACAGGGGGTGTACACTGAAGCTTTCTTT
CSAKQGVYTEAFF
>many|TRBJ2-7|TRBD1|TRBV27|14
TGTGCCAGCAGTTTCCGGGACAGGGCGCTCGAGCAGTACTTC
CASSFRDRALEQYF
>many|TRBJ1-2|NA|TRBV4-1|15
TGCGCCAGCAGCCAGGTCCGACAAGCTAACTATGGCTACACCTTC
CASSQVRQANYGYTF
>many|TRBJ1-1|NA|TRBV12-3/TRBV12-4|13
TGTGCCAGCACCCCGGGGATCCGCACTGAAGCTTTCTTT
CASTPGIRTEAFF
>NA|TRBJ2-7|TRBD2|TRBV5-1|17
TGCGCCAGCAGCTTGGCCTCTGCTGCGGGAGGGCGCGCGGAGCAGTACTTC
CASSLASAAGGRAEQYF
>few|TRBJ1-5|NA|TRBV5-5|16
TGTGCCAGCAGCTTGGAAGGGGTATTCCCGAATCAGCCCCAGCATTTT
CASSLEGVFPNQPQHF
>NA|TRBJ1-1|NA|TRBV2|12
TGTGCCAGCAACAGGGTCATAACTGAAGCTTTCTTT
CASNRVITEAFF
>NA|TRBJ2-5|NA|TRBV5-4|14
TGTGCCAGCAGCTTGGACAGAAAAAAAGAGACCCAGTACTTC
CASSLDRKKETQYF
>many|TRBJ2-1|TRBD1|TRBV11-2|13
TGTGCCAGCAGCTCTTACAGGGGAAATGAGCAGTTCTTC
CASSSYRGNEQFF
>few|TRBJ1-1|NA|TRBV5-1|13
TGCGCCAGCGCGAGGATGGCGGCCACTGAAGCTTTCTTT
CASARMAATEAFF
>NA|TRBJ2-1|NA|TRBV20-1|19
TGCTGTGCTAGAGGCCCTCTAGCGCGGGGAGCGAGCTCCTACAATGAGCAGTTCTTC
CCARGPLARGASSYNEQFF
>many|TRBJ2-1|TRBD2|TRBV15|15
TGTGCCACCAGCAAGGGGCTAGCGGGAGATGATGAGCAGTTCTTC
CATSKGLAGDDEQFF
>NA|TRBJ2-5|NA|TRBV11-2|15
TGTGCCAGCAGCTTACAAGGCAGTCTACAAGAGACCCAGTACTTC
CASSLQGSLQETQYF
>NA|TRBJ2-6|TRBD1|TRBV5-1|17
TGCGCCAGCAGACCGGGACAGGGGGCGGCTGGGGCCAACGTCCTGACTTTC
CASRPGQGAAGANVLTF
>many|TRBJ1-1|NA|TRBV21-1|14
TGTGCCAGCACGGAGGAGAGAATGAACACTGAAGCTTTCTTT
CASTEERMNTEAFF
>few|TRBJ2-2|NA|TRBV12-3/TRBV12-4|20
TGTGCCAGCAGTTTTACCTATCATACAGGGCCCCAACTGAACACCGGGGAGCTGTTTTTT
CASSFTYHTGPQLNTGELFF
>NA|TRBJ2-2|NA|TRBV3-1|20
TGTGCCAGCAGCCAAGATGTTGGCGCGGGTCCTACTCCGAACACCGGGGAGCTGTTTTTT
CASSQDVGAGPTPNTGELFF
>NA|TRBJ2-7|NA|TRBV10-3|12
TGTGCCTGCGGCCTTGGAATCCGCGAGCAGTACTTC
CACGLGIREQYF
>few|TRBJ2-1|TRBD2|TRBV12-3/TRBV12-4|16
TGTGCCAGCAGTTCCCAAACGGGAGGGCTCCCCAGAGAGCAGTTCTTC
CASSSQTGGLPREQFF
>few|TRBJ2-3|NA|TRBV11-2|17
TGTGCCAGCAGCTTAGAGCCTGTGGGGGGCCTCTGGGATACGCAGTATTTT
CASSLEPVGGLWDTQYF
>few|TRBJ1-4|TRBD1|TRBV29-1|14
TGCAGCGTTGAAGATACAGGGGAGGATGAAAAACTGTTTTTT
CSVEDTGEDEKLFF
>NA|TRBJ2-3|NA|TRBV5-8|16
TGTGCCATCAGACCAGGGCGACTCTTCTACACAGATACGCAGTATTTT
CAIRPGRLFYTDTQYF
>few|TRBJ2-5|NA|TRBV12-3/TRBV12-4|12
TGTGCCAGCAGCCGTTTTTGGGAGACCCAGTACTTC
CASSRFWETQYF
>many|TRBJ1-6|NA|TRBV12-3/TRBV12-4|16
TGTGCCAGCAGTTTAGCGCGGGGAAAATATAATTCACCCCTCCACTTT
CASSLARGKYNSPLHF
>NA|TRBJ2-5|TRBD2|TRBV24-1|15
TGTGCCACCAGTGAGCTGACTAGCGGGAGTGAGACCCAGTACTTC
CATSELTSGSETQYF
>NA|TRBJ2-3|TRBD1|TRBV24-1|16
TGTGCCACCAGTGACAGGACAGGGTGGTTGACAGATACGCAGTATTTT
CATSDRTGWLTDTQYF
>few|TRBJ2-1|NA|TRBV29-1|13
TGCAGCGTTGGGAGTTCATCCTACAATGAGCAGTTCTTC
CSVGSSSYNEQFF
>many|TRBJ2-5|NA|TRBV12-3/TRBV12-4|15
TGTGCCAGCAGTTTCCTCGGGACACCAGAAGAGACCCAGTACTTC
CASSFLGTPEETQYF
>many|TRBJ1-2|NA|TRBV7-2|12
TGTGCCAGCAGCCCCTCAAAGGGGGGCTACACCTTC
CASSPSKGGYTF
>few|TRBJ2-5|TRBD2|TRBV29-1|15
TGCAGCGTTGAACGATCTAGCGGGAACTGGGAGACCCAGTACTTC
CSVERSSGNWETQYF
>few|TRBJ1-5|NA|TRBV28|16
TGTGCCAGCAGGCCTCCCCTAGGGGGGCGGGATCAGCCCCAGCATTTT
CASRPPLGGRDQPQHF
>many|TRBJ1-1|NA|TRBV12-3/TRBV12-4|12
TGTGCCAGCAGGGGGCTTAGCGGTGAAGCTTTCTTT
CASRGLSGEAFF
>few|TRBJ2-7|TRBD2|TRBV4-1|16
TGCGCCAGCAGTCGAGGACCCGGGACTAGGGGCTCCGAGCAGTACTTC
CASSRGPGTRGSEQYF
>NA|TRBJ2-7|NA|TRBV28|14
TGTGCCAGCAGTTTATTGGCCGGAACGGGGGAGCAGTACTTC
CASSLLAGTGEQYF
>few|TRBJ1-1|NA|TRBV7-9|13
TGTGCCAGCAGCTTAGCCGCCTCGGGGGCAGCTTTCTTT
CASSLAASGAAFF
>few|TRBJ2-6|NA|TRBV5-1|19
TGCGCCAGCAGCTTGGCCGGGACTCCTTCCAGCTCTGGGGCCAACGTCCTGACTTTC
CASSLAGTPSSSGANVLTF
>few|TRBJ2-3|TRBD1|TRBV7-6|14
TGTGCCAGCAGCCGGACAGGGTTCACAGATACGCAGTATTTT
CASSRTGFTDTQYF
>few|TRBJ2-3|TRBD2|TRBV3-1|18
TGTGCCAGCAGTCGTGGGAGCGGGGGCCAAACTAGCACAGATACGCAGTATTTT
CASSRGSGGQTSTDTQYF
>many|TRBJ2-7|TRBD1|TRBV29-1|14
TGCAGCGTTTCCGGGACAGGGCCTACCTACGAGCAGTACTTC
CSVSGTGPTYEQYF
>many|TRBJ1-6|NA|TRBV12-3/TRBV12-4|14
TGTGCCAGCACCTATGAGAATTATAATTCACCCCTCCACTTT
CASTYENYNSPLHF
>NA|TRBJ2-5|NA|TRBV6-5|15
TGTGCCAGCAGTTCGGGAACGTACAGGGCGGAGACCCAGTACTTC
CASSSGTYRAETQYF
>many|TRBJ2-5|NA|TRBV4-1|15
TGCGCCAGCAGCCAAGTAGGGTGGAGGGGGGAGACCCAGTACTTC
CASSQVGWRGETQYF
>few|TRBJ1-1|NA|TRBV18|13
TGTGCCGATCGAGAGAGCCAGAACACTGAAGCTTTCTTT
CADRESQNTEAFF
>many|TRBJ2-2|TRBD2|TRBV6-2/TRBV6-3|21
TGTGCCAGCAGCGGGAGGTCCGTTCCGGGACTAGCGGTGGCGAACACCGGGGAGCTGTTTTTT
CASSGRSVPGLAVANTGELFF